A selection of T cell receptor beta chains follows, all from one sample in a study of shared clonotypes between healthy human individuals. Assay: immunoSEQ multiplex PCR; the TCRdb copy retains only in-frame clones and omits some. Of more than 2,000,000 clones listed, around nine tenths are singletons. Sample: naive CD4+ T cells sorted from blood. These TCRs come from a man younger than 35 in good health. CDR3s include the opening cysteine and the closing phenylalanine or tryptophan. D genes are given only for firm matches. A row's size may be missing; if present it is once, few, many or a size class.

TGTGCTAGTGGCCTAGACAGGCTCACAGATACGCAGTATTTT,CASGLDRLTDTQYF,-,-,TRBV12-5,TRBJ2-3
TGCGCCAGCAGCCCAGGGGGGGACCCCCTAAAAAATCAGCCCCAGCATTTT,CASSPGGDPLKNQPQHF,once,TRBD1,TRBV4-1,TRBJ1-5
TGTGCCAGCAGTTTGAATGGGGGGGGCACCGGGGAGCTGTTTTTT,CASSLNGGGTGELFF,-,TRBD2,TRBV28,TRBJ2-2
TGTGCCAGCAGTGAAGATAGCGGGAGCTACTACAATGAGCAGTTCTTC,CASSEDSGSYYNEQFF,-,TRBD2,TRBV2,TRBJ2-1
TGCGCCAGCAGCCAAGGATCGGGAAGGTCGGGAGAGACCCGGTACTTC,CASSQGSGRSGETRYF,-,-,TRBV4-3,TRBJ2-5
TGCGCCAGCAGCCAAGGGACCTTCTCCTACAATGAGCAGTTCTTC,CASSQGTFSYNEQFF,-,-,TRBV4-1,TRBJ2-1
TGTGCCAGCAGCCCGGTGGGGGGTTCCAATTCACCCCTCCACTTT,CASSPVGGSNSPLHF,-,-,TRBV5-5,TRBJ1-6
TGTGCCAGCAGTTTCGGGACTAGCGGGGGTCCTGGGGAGACCCAGTACTTC,CASSFGTSGGPGETQYF,-,TRBD2,TRBV5-8,TRBJ2-5
TGCGCCAGCAGCCGGGACAGCCTAGGCGAAAACATTCAGTACTTC,CASSRDSLGENIQYF,-,TRBD1,TRBV4-1,TRBJ2-4
TGTGCCAGCAGTTACTCGTGGTTATCTGGAAACACCATATATTTT,CASSYSWLSGNTIYF,-,-,TRBV6-6,TRBJ1-3
TGTGCCAGCAGCCTCGGACGGGACAATGAGCAGTTCTTC,CASSLGRDNEQFF,-,-,TRBV7-2,TRBJ2-1
TGTGCCATCAGTCAAGGAGGGATCGGTGAAGCTTTCTTT,CAISQGGIGEAFF,-,-,TRBV10-3,TRBJ1-1
TGTGCCATCAGGGGGGGCAGGGTGTTGGATTCACCCCTCCACTTT,CAIRGGRVLDSPLHF,-,-,TRBV10-3,TRBJ1-6
TGCGCCAGCAGCTTGGGTATATCTGGGTACGAGCAGTACTTC,CASSLGISGYEQYF,-,-,TRBV5-1,TRBJ2-7
TGCGCCAGCAGCTTGAACGGCGGGCTCGGGGAGCAGTACTTC,CASSLNGGLGEQYF,-,-,TRBV5-1,TRBJ2-7
TGTGCCAGCAGTGAAGCGAGAGGGGGAGGCTACACCTTC,CASSEARGGGYTF,-,-,TRBV2,TRBJ1-2
TGTGCCTGGTTGACAGGGTCTGTGCAGTACTTC,CAWLTGSVQYF,-,TRBD1,TRBV30,TRBJ2-7
TGTGCCAGCAGTCTTACAGGCTACGAGCAGTACTTC,CASSLTGYEQYF,-,-,TRBV7-9,TRBJ2-7
TGTGCCAGTAGTCTTCTGGGGGTAATGAACACTGAAGCTTTCTTT,CASSLLGVMNTEAFF,-,-,TRBV19,TRBJ1-1
TGTGCCAGCAGTCCCCGGGACAGGGGGCCTGGAAACACCATATATTTT,CASSPRDRGPGNTIYF,-,TRBD1,TRBV28,TRBJ1-3
TGCGCCAGCAGCCAAGTTGTTCCACTCCGTAATGAGCAGTTCTTC,CASSQVVPLRNEQFF,-,-,TRBV4-1,TRBJ2-1
TGTGCCAGCAGCGTCAGCGCAAATGAAAAACTGTTTTTT,CASSVSANEKLFF,-,-,TRBV5-4,TRBJ1-4
TGTGCCACCCGAGTTGCCGGAGCACAAGAGACCCAGTACTTC,CATRVAGAQETQYF,once,-,TRBV10-3,TRBJ2-5
TGTGCCAGCAGTTCGCGGACTAGTAACGAGCAGTACTTC,CASSSRTSNEQYF,-,TRBD2,TRBV6-1,TRBJ2-7
TGTGCCAGCAGCTCCACCAGGGTCTTGGAGACCCAGTACTTC,CASSSTRVLETQYF,-,-,TRBV9,TRBJ2-5